The clone carrying this TCR beta chain has a handful of counts. This CDR3 is built from 15 residues. Germline-derived CDR1 and CDR2 are GTSNPN and SVGIG (reference sequence). V was pared by 0 bases and J by 3 bases, with 11 bases between. This specimen belongs to a study of glioma-infiltrating T cells after dendritic cell vaccination. Study background: Dendritic cell vaccination trial patients had either newly diagnosed or recurrent glioblastoma. Between 2003 and 2012, patients got autologous tumor lysate-pulsed dendritic cell vaccines. Monocyte-derived dendritic cells, cultured seven days with IL-4 and GM-CSF, were pulsed with autologous tumor lysate.

TCRdb's copy holds only in-frame clones and misses some; the assay was immunoSEQ multiplex PCR. The sample has about 30,000 clones, roughly 90% seen once. Before vaccination, two weeks after the third vaccination, and at progression, PBMC were collected. V and J are TRBV30 and TRBJ1-4, with TRBD1 as a possible D gene (6 bases). Sample: blood, taken before dendritic cell vaccination. The receptor comes from a human donor with glioblastoma. The CDR3 here is CAWSVGTGPNEKLFF. DNA for the CDR3: TGTGCCTGGAGTGTCGGAACAGGGCCTAATGAAAAACTGTTTTTT.